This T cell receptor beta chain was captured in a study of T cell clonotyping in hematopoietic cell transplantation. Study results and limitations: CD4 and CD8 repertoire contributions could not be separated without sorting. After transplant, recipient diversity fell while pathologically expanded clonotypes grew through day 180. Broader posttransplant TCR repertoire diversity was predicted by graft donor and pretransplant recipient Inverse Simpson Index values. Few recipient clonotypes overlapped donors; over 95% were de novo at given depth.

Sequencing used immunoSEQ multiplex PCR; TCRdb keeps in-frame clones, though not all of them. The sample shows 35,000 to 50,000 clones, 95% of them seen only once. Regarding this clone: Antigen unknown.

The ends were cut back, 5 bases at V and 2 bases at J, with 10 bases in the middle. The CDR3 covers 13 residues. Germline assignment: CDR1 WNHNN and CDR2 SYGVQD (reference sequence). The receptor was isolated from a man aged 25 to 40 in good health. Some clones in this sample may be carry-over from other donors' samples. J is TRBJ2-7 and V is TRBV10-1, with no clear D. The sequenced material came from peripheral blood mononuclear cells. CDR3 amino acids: CASSRAAAYEQYF. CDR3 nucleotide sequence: TGCGCCAGCAGTCGGGCAGCCGCCTACGAGCAGTACTTC.